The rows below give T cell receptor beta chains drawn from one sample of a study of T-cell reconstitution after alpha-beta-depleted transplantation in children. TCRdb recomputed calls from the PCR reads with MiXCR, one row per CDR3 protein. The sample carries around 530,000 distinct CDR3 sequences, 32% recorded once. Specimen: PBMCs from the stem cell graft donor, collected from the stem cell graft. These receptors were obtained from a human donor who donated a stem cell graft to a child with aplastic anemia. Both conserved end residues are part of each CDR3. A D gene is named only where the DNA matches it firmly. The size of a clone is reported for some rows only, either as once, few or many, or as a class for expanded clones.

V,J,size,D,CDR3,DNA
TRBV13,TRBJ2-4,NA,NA,CASSLLGQGGNIQYF,TGTGCCAGCAGCTTACTAGGGCAGGGCGGGAACATTCAGTACTTC
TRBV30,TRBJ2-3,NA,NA,CAWSVGPSDTQYF,TGTGCCTGGAGTGTGGGCCCCTCGGATACGCAGTATTTT
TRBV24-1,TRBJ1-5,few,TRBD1,CATSEHGTGNQPQHF,TGTGCCACCAGTGAGCACGGGACAGGAAATCAGCCCCAGCATTTT
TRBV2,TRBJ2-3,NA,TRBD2,CASSEGLAGRKDTQYF,TGTGCCAGCAGTGAAGGACTAGCGGGGAGAAAGGATACGCAGTATTTT
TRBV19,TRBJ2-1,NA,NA,CASSLVAQRAYNEQFF,TGTGCCAGTAGCCTTGTTGCCCAGCGTGCCTACAATGAGCAGTTCTTC
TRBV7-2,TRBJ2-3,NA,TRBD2,CASSLGGSILTDTQYF,TGTGCCAGCAGCTTAGGCGGGAGTATATTAACAGATACGCAGTATTTT
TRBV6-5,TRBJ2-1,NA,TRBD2,CASSYPIGAGEAYNEQFF,TGTGCCAGCAGTTACCCCATTGGGGCGGGAGAGGCCTACAATGAGCAGTTCTTC
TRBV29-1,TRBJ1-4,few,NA,CSVEETGTGEKLFF,TGCAGCGTTGAAGAAACAGGGACGGGCGAAAAACTGTTTTTT
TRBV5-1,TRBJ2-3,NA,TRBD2,CASSLVAGEEDTQYF,TGCGCCAGCAGCTTGGTAGCGGGAGAAGAAGATACGCAGTATTTT
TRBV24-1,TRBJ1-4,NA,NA,CATSGRGANEKLFF,TGTGCCACCTCTGGACGGGGCGCGAATGAAAAACTGTTTTTT
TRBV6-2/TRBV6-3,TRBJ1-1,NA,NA,CASSYGGRGVPEAFF,TGTGCCAGCAGTTACGGAGGCAGGGGTGTACCTGAAGCTTTCTTT
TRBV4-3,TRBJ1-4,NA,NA,CASRRDSSTNEKLFF,TGCGCCAGCAGAAGAGACAGTTCAACTAATGAAAAACTGTTTTTT
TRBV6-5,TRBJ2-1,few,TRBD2,CASSYEGGNEQFF,TGTGCCAGCAGTTACGAGGGAGGGAATGAGCAGTTCTTC
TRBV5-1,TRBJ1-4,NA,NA,CASSLEATASTNEKLFF,TGCGCCAGCAGCTTGGAGGCAACTGCGTCAACTAATGAAAAACTGTTTTTT
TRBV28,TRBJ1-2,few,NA,CASSSGQNGYTF,TGTGCCAGCAGTTCTGGACAGAATGGCTACACCTTC
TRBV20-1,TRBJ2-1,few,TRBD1,CSATTGGLDNEQFF,TGCAGTGCTACCACAGGGGGCCTCGACAATGAGCAGTTCTTC
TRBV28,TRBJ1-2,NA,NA,CASEIEGWGIYGYTF,TGTGCCAGCGAAATCGAAGGGTGGGGGATCTACGGCTACACCTTC
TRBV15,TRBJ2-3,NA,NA,CATSSWGRGDTQYF,TGTGCCACCAGCAGTTGGGGAAGGGGAGATACGCAGTATTTT
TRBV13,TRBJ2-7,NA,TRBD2,CASSPGLATTYEQYF,TGTGCCAGCAGCCCAGGACTAGCGACCACCTACGAGCAGTACTTC
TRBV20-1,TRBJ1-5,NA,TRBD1,CSAAGDRGPSAQPQHF,TGCAGTGCGGCCGGGGACAGGGGGCCCTCCGCTCAGCCCCAGCATTTT
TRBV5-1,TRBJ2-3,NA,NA,CATATDPRDTQYF,TGCGCCACCGCGACCGACCCGAGGGATACGCAGTATTTT
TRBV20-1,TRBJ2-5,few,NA,CSANREGETQYF,TGCAGTGCGAACAGGGAGGGAGAGACCCAGTACTTC
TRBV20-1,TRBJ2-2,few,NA,CSAPGLNTGELFF,TGCAGTGCCCCCGGACTAAACACCGGGGAGCTGTTTTTT
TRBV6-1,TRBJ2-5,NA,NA,CASSERTETQYF,TGTGCCAGCAGTGAAAGGACAGAGACCCAGTACTTC
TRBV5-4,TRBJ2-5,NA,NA,CASSEGFKETQYF,TGTGCCAGCAGCGAGGGGTTCAAAGAGACCCAGTACTTC
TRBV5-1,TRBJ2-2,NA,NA,CASSKETNTGELFF,TGCGCCAGCAGCAAAGAGACGAACACCGGGGAGCTGTTTTTT
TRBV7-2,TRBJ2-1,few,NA,CASSPGNNEQFF,TGTGCCAGCAGTCCGGGTAACAATGAGCAGTTCTTC
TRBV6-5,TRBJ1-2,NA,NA,CASSYSKAYAGLYGYTF,TGTGCCAGCAGTTACTCGAAGGCTTACGCGGGCCTTTATGGCTACACCTTC
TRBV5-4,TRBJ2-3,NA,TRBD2,CASSLERGSFTDTQYF,TGTGCCAGCAGCTTGGAACGCGGGAGCTTCACAGATACGCAGTATTTT
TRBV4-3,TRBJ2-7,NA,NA,CASSQDWAQGYEQYF,TGCGCCAGCAGCCAAGATTGGGCTCAGGGCTACGAGCAGTACTTC
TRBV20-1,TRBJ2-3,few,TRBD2,CSARGGVREGRGTDTQYF,TGCAGTGCTAGAGGTGGAGTCCGGGAGGGTAGGGGCACAGATACGCAGTATTTT
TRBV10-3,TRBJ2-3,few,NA,CAINDSTDTQYF,TGTGCCATCAACGACAGCACAGATACGCAGTATTTT
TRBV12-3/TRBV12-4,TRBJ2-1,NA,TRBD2,CASSPMGLAGGGEQFF,TGTGCCAGCAGTCCAATGGGACTAGCGGGGGGGGGTGAGCAGTTCTTC
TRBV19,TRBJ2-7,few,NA,CASSFSASYEQYF,TGTGCCAGTAGTTTTTCCGCCTCTTACGAGCAGTACTTC
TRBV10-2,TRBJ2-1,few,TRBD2,CASSGLASLYNEQFF,TGCGCCAGCAGTGGACTAGCTTCCCTATACAATGAGCAGTTCTTC
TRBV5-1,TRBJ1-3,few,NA,CASSFEGSRPDTIYF,TGCGCCAGCAGCTTTGAGGGGAGTCGGCCGGACACCATATATTTT
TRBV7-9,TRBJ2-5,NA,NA,CASSPFSGTETQYF,TGTGCCAGCAGCCCTTTCTCAGGGACAGAGACCCAGTACTTC
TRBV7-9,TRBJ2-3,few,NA,CASSLQQGEIPDTQYF,TGTGCCAGCAGCCTCCAACAGGGTGAAATCCCAGATACGCAGTATTTT
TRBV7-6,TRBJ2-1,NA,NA,CASSPQLVGGHEQFF,TGTGCCAGCAGCCCCCAGCTTGTGGGTGGGCATGAGCAGTTCTTC
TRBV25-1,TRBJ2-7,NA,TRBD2,CASSEGTSGRRQYF,TGTGCCAGCAGCGAGGGGACTAGCGGGAGAAGGCAGTACTTC
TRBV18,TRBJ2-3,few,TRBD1,CASSPNAPGQFSTDTQYF,TGTGCCAGCTCACCCAACGCCCCGGGACAGTTTAGCACAGATACGCAGTATTTT